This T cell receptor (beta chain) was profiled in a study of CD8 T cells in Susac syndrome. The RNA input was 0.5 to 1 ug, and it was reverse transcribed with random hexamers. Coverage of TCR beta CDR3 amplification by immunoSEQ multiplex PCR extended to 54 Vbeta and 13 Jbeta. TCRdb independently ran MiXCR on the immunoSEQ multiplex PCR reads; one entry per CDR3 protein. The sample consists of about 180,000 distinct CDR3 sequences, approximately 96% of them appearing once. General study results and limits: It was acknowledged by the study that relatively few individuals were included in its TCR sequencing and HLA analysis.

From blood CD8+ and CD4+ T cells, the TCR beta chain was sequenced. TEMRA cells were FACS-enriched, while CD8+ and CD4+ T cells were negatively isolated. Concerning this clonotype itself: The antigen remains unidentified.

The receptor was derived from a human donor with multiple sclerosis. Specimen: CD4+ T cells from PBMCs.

CDR3 bases: TGTGCCATCAGTGATATCAGGGGCAGCTATGGCTACACCTTC. Translated: CAISDIRGSYGYTF. The chain links TRBV10-3 to TRBJ1-2; possible D gene TRBD1, 6 bases. The CDR3 contains 14 residues. Germline CDR1 reads ENHRY; CDR2 reads SYGVKD. V was shortened by 3 bases and J by 4 bases, with 12 bases between the two germline ends.